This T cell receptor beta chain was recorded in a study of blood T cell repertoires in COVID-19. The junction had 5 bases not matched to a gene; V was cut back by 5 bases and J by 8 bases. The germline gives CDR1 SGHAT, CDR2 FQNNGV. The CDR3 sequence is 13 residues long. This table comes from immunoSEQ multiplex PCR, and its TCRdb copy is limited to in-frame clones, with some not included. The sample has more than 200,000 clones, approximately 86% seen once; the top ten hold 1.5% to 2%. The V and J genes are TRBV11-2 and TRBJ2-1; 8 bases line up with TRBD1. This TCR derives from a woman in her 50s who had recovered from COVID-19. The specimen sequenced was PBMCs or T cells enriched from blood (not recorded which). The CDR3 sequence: CASSLSGGYEQFF. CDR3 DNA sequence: TGTGCCAGCAGCCTGTCAGGGGGCTATGAGCAGTTCTTC.